This T cell receptor (beta chain) was documented in a study of blood T cell repertoires in COVID-19. Across the study: Samples came from the United States, Italy and Spain, spanning acute and convalescent COVID-19. PBMCs, B-cell-depleted T cells, or T cells provided the cDNA or gDNA that made up the material.

The assay was immunoSEQ multiplex PCR, and TCRdb's table has in-frame clones only and misses some. In the table there are some 130,000 clones, 90% of which are singletons. V was clipped by 0 bases and J by 2 bases, with 8 bases between them. The CDR3 covers 15 residues. CDR1 is LGHDT and CDR2 is YNNKEL in the germline V gene (reference sequence). This chain uses TRBV3-1 (or the pseudogene TRBV3-2) with TRBJ1-3; D not resolved. The receptor's source is a man aged 60 to 75 with COVID-19, enrolled during active disease. Sequenced: peripheral blood. CDR3 protein: CASSQERIPGNTIYF. Here the CDR3 DNA reads TGTGCCAGCAGCCAAGAGAGGATCCCTGGAAACACCATATATTTT.